These 5 T cell receptor beta chains came from one sample sequenced in a study of T cell changes during pregnancy in multiple sclerosis. Repertoires were generated with immunoSEQ multiplex PCR, while TCRdb's copy carries only in-frame clones and drops some. The table lists approximately 61,000 clones, 70% to 90% of them singletons. The specimen was peripheral blood, collected in the first trimester of pregnancy. The source of these receptors is a female donor with multiple sclerosis, enrolled in a pregnancy study.

The chain combines TRBV5-6 with TRBJ2-4; tentative D call: TRBD1 (6 bases). CDR1 SGHDT and CDR2 YYEEEE come from the germline V gene. The V gene lost 4 bases and the J gene lost 0 bases, with 11 bases spanning the gap. This CDR3 is 15 amino acids long. CDR3 DNA sequence: TGTGCCAGCAGCAGGACAGACCTAGCCAAAAACATTCAGTACTTC. Encoded protein: CASSRTDLAKNIQYF.

The V gene is TRBV6-1, the J gene TRBJ2-3; no clear D gene. Per the germline V gene, CDR1 is MNHNS and CDR2 is SASEGT. The CDR3 extends over 15 amino acids. V was trimmed by 1 base and J by 0 bases, leaving 8 bases between them. CDR3 bases: TGTGCCAGCAGTGAAGGGGCGTTTAGCACAGATACGCAGTATTTT. It translates to CASSEGAFSTDTQYF.

The chain recombines TRBV18 with TRBJ2-5, with D perhaps TRBD1 (6 bases). The CDR3 spans 15 residues. The germline gives CDR1 KGHSH, CDR2 LQKENI. V was clipped by 3 bases and J by 5 bases, with 16 bases between them. CDR3 sequence: CASSPLTGLRETQYF. CDR3 coding DNA: TGTGCCAGCTCACCGCTTACAGGGCTAAGGGAGACCCAGTACTTC.

This clone appeared a few times. This chain connects TRBV2 to TRBJ2-7, with D possibly TRBD1 on 5 matching bases. Germline loops: CDR1 SNHLY, CDR2 FYNNEI. CDR3 length equals 13 residues. V was pared by 6 bases and J by 0 bases, with 9 bases between. DNA of the CDR3: TGTGCCAGCAGGGACAAGAGCTCCTACGAGCAGTACTTC. It encodes CASRDKSSYEQYF. Using reference TRBV2 and TRBJ2-7 for the parts outside the CDR3, the full variable domain is EPEVTQTPSHQVTQMGQEVILRCVPISNHLYFYWYRQILGQKVEFLVSFYNNEISEKSEIFDDQFSVERPDGSNFTLKIRSTKLEDSAMYFCASRDKSSYEQYFGPGTRLTVT.

V usage is TRBV6-1 and J usage is TRBJ1-1; D is perhaps TRBD1 (5 bases). Germline V gene lookup returns CDR1 MNHNS and CDR2 SASEGT. The CDR3 is 12 residues long. V was trimmed by 5 bases and J by 4 bases, leaving 8 bases between them. Here the CDR3 reads CASSTGFTEAFF. CDR3 sequence (DNA): TGTGCCAGCAGTACAGGATTCACTGAAGCTTTCTTT.